The source of this T cell receptor beta chain is a study of cytomegalovirus exposure and HLA in healthy donors. Study-level findings and limits: Sequencing depth roughly uniform across donors was assumed in presence/absence analyses. Data from an earlier analysis indicated that most TCR beta V segments were productive either about 90% or about 30% of the time.

The germline V gene encodes CDR1 MNHNS and CDR2 SASEGT. The CDR3 loop spans 11 amino acids. Trimming shortened V by 8 bases and J by 13 bases, and 12 bases separated the two germline ends. This clone was counted a few times. No antigen is known for it. Both 60 Vbeta primers and 13 Jbeta primers went into the PCR. Sequencing was performed with immunoSEQ multiplex PCR; in TCRdb, only in-frame clones are kept and a portion is missing. Here the sample spans 95,000 to 120,000 clones, roughly 71% being singletons. This rearrangement joins TRBV6-1 to TRBJ1-6; D gene ambiguous. The source of this sequence is a man aged 18-30 years in good health and CMV-seropositive. The sample taken for sequencing was PBMCs. CDR3 in amino acids: CASSRGRPLHF. In nucleotides, the CDR3 is TGTGCCAGCTCCCGAGGGCGTCCCCTCCACTTT.